The present T cell receptor beta chain was sequenced within a study of human T cells and chemical hapten exposure. Overall study results and limits: Sensitization with DPC brought no change to TCRs above 1 in 1000 in frequency.

Single cDNA molecules in the library carried unique molecular identifiers attached during preparation. Original processing methods: Per-sample TCR counts ranged from about 23,224 to 750,000, median about 90,000. TCRdb passed the RACE reads through MiXCR, listing each CDR3 protein once. It is TCRdb's table, rather than the study itself, that gives the V and J calls and clone size. The profile shows under 95,000 distinct CDR3 sequences, about 8.6% of them singletons. As to time point: healthy volunteer bleed at 2 weeks. Unfractionated whole blood was the source from which total RNA was extracted. V was clipped by 4 bases and J by 1 base, with 8 bases between them. The length of the CDR3 is 14 residues. In germline, CDR1 is MNHEY, CDR2 SVGEGT. This clonotype was observed a few times. As yet, its antigen is unknown.

The specimen was whole blood. This chain uses TRBV6-2 or TRBV6-3 with TRBJ2-1; TRBD2 is a possible D gene (5 bases). The clonotype was recovered from a female donor in good health. Some clones in this sample may be carry-over from other donors' samples. In DNA form, the CDR3 reads TGTGCCAGCAGTTTACGGGATTCCTACAATGAGCAGTTCTTC. Its protein product is CASSLRDSYNEQFF.